This note documents a single T cell receptor (beta chain) sequence. Its antigen is undetermined. Profiling relied on immunoSEQ multiplex PCR, and the TCRdb table lists in-frame clones only, not all of them. This sample carries 40,000 to 45,000 clones, about 80% of them seen once, and the ten largest clones take about 4%. The CDR3 totals 11 residues. Looked up from germline, CDR1 is PRHDT and CDR2 is FYEKMQ (reference sequence). V was clipped by 2 bases and J by 10 bases, with 6 bases between them. This sample was taken from a study of OX40 agonist ivuxolimab in advanced cancers. Study overall: Every 2 weeks, patients got intravenous ivuxolimab at one of six dose levels (0.01-10 mg/kg). Partial responses, seen in three patients, involved one hepatocellular carcinoma and two cutaneous melanomas. Anti-PD-1, anti-PD-L1 or anti-CTLA-4 therapy given earlier was allowed, and roughly 40% had some.

Study findings and constraints: Normalized expansion of T-cell clones was also low for some nonresponders.

This material consisted of CD4+ or CD8+ T cells sorted from blood, taken in a trial of the OX40 agonist ivuxolimab. This rearrangement joins TRBV13 to TRBJ2-1; D not certain. This sequence was found in an adult with an advanced solid tumor such as melanoma, head and neck, liver or kidney cancer. CDR3 DNA: TGTGCCAGCAGCTTACTCGGAGAGCAGTTCTTC. Its translation: CASSLLGEQFF.